These 21 T cell receptor beta chains share one sample of origin, sequenced in a study of T cell responses to AZD1222 COVID-19 vaccine. TCRdb's table, derived via immunoSEQ multiplex PCR, lists solely in-frame clones and lacks some. The data show 100,000 or so clones, roughly 89% seen once. Here the sequenced sample was peripheral blood, taken on day 0 of AZD1222 vaccination. The receptor set was obtained from an adult in good health.

J is TRBJ1-2 and V is TRBV6-5; D is uncertain. V was pared by 6 bases and J by 3 bases, with 11 bases between. Per the germline V gene, CDR1 is MNHEY and CDR2 is SVGAGI. The CDR3 spans 13 residues. The CDR3 nucleotides are TGTGCCAGCAGCTCCAGTGTCTACTATGGCTACACCTTC. Its translation is CASSSSVYYGYTF.

The chain links TRBV27 to TRBJ1-6; D is possibly TRBD1 (5 bases). Trimming shortened V by 0 bases and J by 9 bases, and 12 bases separated the two germline ends. The germline gives CDR1 MNHEY, CDR2 SMNVEV (reference sequence). The CDR3 extends over 15 amino acids. The CDR3 region has the DNA TGTGCCAGCAGTTTATCGGCAGGGTATTTTTCACCCCTCCACTTT. Translating it yields CASSLSAGYFSPLHF.

J is TRBJ2-2 and V is TRBV20-1; 8 bases agree with TRBD1. The V gene end was trimmed by 3 bases and the J gene end by 3 bases; junction bases not matched to a gene: 6. Germline loops: CDR1 DFQATT, CDR2 SNEGSKA (reference sequence). The CDR3 runs 15 residues. CDR3 nucleotide sequence: TGCAGTGCTAGTACGGACAGGGAGGACACCGGGGAGCTGTTTTTT. Translating gives CSASTDREDTGELFF.

CDR3 in amino acids: CASSTLKGAGDLYGYTF. CDR3 in DNA: TGCGCCAGCAGCACCCTTAAGGGGGCTGGGGACCTCTATGGCTACACCTTC. The V gene is TRBV4-1, the J gene TRBJ1-2; TRBD1 aligns across 7 bases. The CDR3 contains 17 residues. The ends lost 5 bases at V and 4 bases at J; junction bases unmatched: 16. Germline V lookup: CDR1 MGHRA, CDR2 YSYEKL.

The J gene is TRBJ2-3, the V gene TRBV5-1, with D possibly called TRBD1 or TRBD2 (5 bases each). The germline V gene encodes CDR1 SGHRS and CDR2 YFSETQ. Trimming took off 4 bases at V and 3 bases at J, with 12 bases between the two ends. This CDR3 comprises 14 residues. The DNA of the CDR3 is TGCGCCAGCAGCCGTGGGACGGAGACAGATACGCAGTATTTT. This codes for CASSRGTETDTQYF.

The chain joins TRBV7-2 to TRBJ2-3; the match to TRBD2 covers 10 bases. This CDR3 has 14 residues. Trimming took 1 base from V and 14 from J; bases not matched to a gene: 9. CDR1 SGHTA and CDR2 FQGNSA come from the germline V gene. CDR3 bases: TGTGCCAGCAGCTTAGTGGGAGCGGGGGGGCCTTCGTATTTT. This gives the protein CASSLVGAGGPSYF.

The rearrangement uses TRBV29-1 and TRBJ2-7; 8 nucleotides agree with TRBD1. V was clipped by 7 bases and J by 6 bases; unmatched bases: 8. CDR1 SQVTM and CDR2 ANQGSEA come from the germline V gene. This CDR3 has 12 residues. The DNA for the CDR3 is TGCAGCGCTGGACAGGGAGGAAGCGAGCAGTACTTC. Translating gives CSAGQGGSEQYF.

The table lists this clone with a count of one. The chain is built from TRBV4-3 and TRBJ1-2; D is undetermined. Germline V gene data show CDR1 as LGHNA and CDR2 as YSLEER. This CDR3 spans 16 amino acids. V shed 0 bases and J shed 8 bases, with 19 bases lying between them. In DNA, the CDR3 is TGCGCCAGCAGCCAAGATGAGGAGGATTTGAGTAGGGGCTACACCTTC. This encodes CASSQDEEDLSRGYTF.

This chain connects TRBV7-3 to TRBJ2-2; possibly TRBD1 for D (7 bases). The V end lost 4 bases, the J end lost 5 bases, and 17 bases lay between the germline ends. The V gene's germline CDR1 is SGHTA and CDR2 FQGTGA. The CDR3 totals 16 residues. The CDR3 coding sequence is TGTGCCAGCAGCTCCCGCGACAGGGCGGGGACCGGGGAGCTGTTTTTT. Its protein product is CASSSRDRAGTGELFF.

This clone was seen once. The genes are TRBV4-3 and TRBJ1-1; 7 nucleotides agree with TRBD1. The CDR3 consists of 15 residues. The V segment lost 4 bases and the J segment 1 base; nucleotides outside the gene matches: 6. Germline V lookup: CDR1 LGHNA, CDR2 YSLEER. The CDR3 loop is CASSPYRGSNTEAFF. CDR3 sequence (DNA): TGCGCCAGCAGCCCCTACAGGGGTTCGAACACTGAAGCTTTCTTT.

V is TRBV11-2 and J is TRBJ1-6; D remains unclear. CDR1 is SGHAT, CDR2 FQNNGV, per germline. CDR3 length: 16 amino acids. The V gene lost 1 base and the J gene lost 3 bases, with 10 bases spanning the gap. The CDR3 DNA is TGTGCCAGCAGCTTAGGGCTAGGTGGCTATAATTCACCCCTCCACTTT. Its protein is CASSLGLGGYNSPLHF.

This chain links TRBV9 with TRBJ2-7; TRBD2 is a possible D gene (6 bases). Germline lookup yields CDR1 SGDLS and CDR2 YYNGEE. The V end lost 0 bases, the J end lost 3 bases, and 13 bases lay between the germline ends. The CDR3 is 15 amino acids. The CDR3 loop reads CASSVAPGEGYEQYF. Written as DNA, the CDR3 is TGTGCCAGCAGCGTAGCCCCGGGAGAGGGCTACGAGCAGTACTTC. Full variable domain (outside the CDR3, taken from reference TRBV9 and TRBJ2-7): DSGVTQTPKHLITATGQRVTLRCSPRSGDLSVYWYQQSLDQGLQFLIQYYNGEERAKGNILERFSAQQFPDLHSELNLSSLELGDSALYFCASSVAPGEGYEQYFGPGTRLTVT.

This clone was counted once. The chain couples TRBV19 to TRBJ2-5; 8 positions agree with TRBD2. The CDR3 covers 16 residues. Germline V gives CDR1 LNHDA, CDR2 SQIVND (reference sequence). The V gene end was trimmed by 2 bases and the J gene end by 0 bases; junction bases not matched to a gene: 5. For the CDR3, the DNA is TGTGCCAGTAGTATAAGGACTAGCAGGGACCAAGAGACCCAGTACTTC. Protein: CASSIRTSRDQETQYF.

This clone has just one count. The rearrangement links TRBV10-3 to TRBJ1-3; no firm D call. V lost 4 bases, J lost 0 bases, and 10 bases lay in between. Germline values: CDR1 ENHRY, CDR2 SYGVKD. The CDR3 runs to 15 residues. CDR3 in DNA: TGTGCCATCAGTGGACCGACACTCTCTGGAAACACCATATATTTT. This encodes CAISGPTLSGNTIYF.

CDR3: CASRGSNTGELFF. Here the CDR3 DNA reads TGTGCCAGCAGGGGGTCCAACACCGGGGAGCTGTTTTTT. The V call is TRBV9, the J call TRBJ2-2; D is unclear. V lost 5 bases, J lost 2 bases, and 7 bases lay in between. This CDR3 is built from 13 residues. Germline V gives CDR1 SGDLS, CDR2 YYNGEE.

This chain links TRBV6-1 with TRBJ1-3; D perhaps matches TRBD1 (6 bases). V lost 3 bases and J 4 bases, leaving 28 bases between the germline ends. This CDR3 region has 20 residues. Looked up from germline, CDR1 is MNHNS and CDR2 is SASEGT. CDR3 region: CASSDIFSGASVYQGNTIYF. The DNA of the CDR3 is TGTGCCAGCAGTGATATCTTTTCGGGGGCCTCGGTTTACCAAGGAAACACCATATATTTT.

This clone was detected a few times. The chain recombines TRBV2 with TRBJ1-5; D is unresolved. CDR3 size: 12 residues. Deletions cut 6 bases from V and 3 bases from J, with 6 bases between. CDR1 is SNHLY, CDR2 FYNNEI, per germline. The DNA of the CDR3 is TGTGCCAGCAGGGGATCCAATCAGCCCCAGCATTTT. It is translated as CASRGSNQPQHF.

The J gene is TRBJ2-7, the V gene TRBV19, with TRBD1 matching 10 bases. CDR1 and CDR2 (germline): LNHDA, SQIVND (reference sequence). Trimming at V came to 3 bases and at J to 2 bases, leaving 10 bases not matched to a gene. The CDR3 runs 17 residues. As DNA, the CDR3 is TGTGCCAGTAGTATGGGGGGCCCTGGGACAGGGGCCTACGAGCAGTACTTC. This sequence encodes CASSMGGPGTGAYEQYF.

V and J are TRBV10-2 and TRBJ2-7; 11 bases match TRBD2. The V gene's germline CDR1 is WSHSY and CDR2 SAAADI. The CDR3 length is 17 residues. V was pared by 9 bases and J by 6 bases, with 19 bases of the junction left unmatched. For the CDR3, the DNA is TGCGCCAGTCAAAGACTAGCGGGGTTCGCAACTACCGCCGAGCAGTACTTC. Protein sequence: CASQRLAGFATTAEQYF.

This sequence joins TRBV4-3 and TRBJ2-3; D unclear. V lost 5 bases and J 2 bases, leaving 14 bases between the germline ends. The CDR3 extends over 15 amino acids. Per germline, CDR1 LGHNA and CDR2 YSLEER. DNA of the CDR3: TGCGCCAGCAGCGTAACTCCCCGTTCCACAGATACGCAGTATTTT. This codes for CASSVTPRSTDTQYF.

The chain uses TRBV7-9 and TRBJ1-1; D might be TRBD1 (5 bases). CDR3 length: 16 amino acids. V shed 5 bases and J shed 3 bases, with 19 bases lying between them. Germline CDR1 reads SEHNR; CDR2 reads FQNEAQ (reference sequence). CDR3 nucleotide sequence: TGTGCCAGCAGCCAGACGGGGGGTCTATGGGACACTGAAGCTTTCTTT. Encoded protein: CASSQTGGLWDTEAFF.